The T cell receptor (beta chain) under discussion was sequenced for a study of blood T cell repertoires in COVID-19. Study-wide context: Samples representing acute and convalescent COVID-19 were sourced from the United States, Italy and Spain. T cells, B-cell-depleted T cells, or PBMCs supplied cDNA or gDNA.

The data were produced by immunoSEQ multiplex PCR, yet TCRdb's version contains in-frame clones alone and is incomplete. The profile covers around 300,000 clones, with around 90% appearing a single time and around 1.1% taken by the ten largest. Germline assignment: CDR1 MNHEY and CDR2 SMNVEV (reference sequence). The CDR3 consists of 17 residues. J gave up 4 bases and V 7 bases, and 13 bases lay outside the gene matches. Membership in each cohort depended on participant-reported clinical history. In Cohort 3, a recovered donor had either two negative PCRs, clearance, or symptom resolution. The sample taken for sequencing was PBMCs or T cells enriched from blood (not recorded which). The rearrangement uses TRBV27 and TRBJ2-1; 10 bases are shared with TRBD2. The TCR comes from a woman aged 25 to 45 who had recovered from COVID-19. The CDR3 nucleotides are TGTGCCAGCAATCCGACTTGGACTAGCGGACAATACAATGAGCAGTTCTTC. Translated, it gives CASNPTWTSGQYNEQFF.